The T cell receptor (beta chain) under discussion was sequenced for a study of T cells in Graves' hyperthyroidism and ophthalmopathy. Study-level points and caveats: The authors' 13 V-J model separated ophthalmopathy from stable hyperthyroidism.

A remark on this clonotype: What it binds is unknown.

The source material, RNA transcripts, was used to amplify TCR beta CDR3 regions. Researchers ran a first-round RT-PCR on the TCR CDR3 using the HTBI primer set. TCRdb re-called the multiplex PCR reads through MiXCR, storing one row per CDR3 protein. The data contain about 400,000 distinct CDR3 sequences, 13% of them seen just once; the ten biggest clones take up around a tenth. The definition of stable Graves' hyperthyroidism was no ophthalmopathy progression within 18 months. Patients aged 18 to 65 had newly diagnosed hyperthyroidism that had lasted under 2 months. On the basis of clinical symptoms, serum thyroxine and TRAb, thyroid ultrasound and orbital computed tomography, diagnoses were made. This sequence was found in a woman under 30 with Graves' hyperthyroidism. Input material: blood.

CDR3 amino acids: CASSMSAGAYNEQFF. In DNA, the CDR3 is TGTGCCAGTAGTATGTCAGCGGGGGCCTACAATGAGCAGTTCTTC. V gene TRBV19 combines with J gene TRBJ2-1, with TRBD2 identical over 8 bases. The CDR3 loop spans 15 amino acids. The trim removed 3 bases at V and 2 bases at J, leaving 3 bases unmatched. Germline V gives CDR1 LNHDA, CDR2 SQIVND (reference sequence). The full variable domain, rest sourced from reference TRBV19 and TRBJ2-1, is DGGITQSPKYLFRKEGQNVTLSCEQNLNHDAMYWYRQDPGQGLRLIYYSQIVNDFQKGDIAEGYSVSREKKESFPLTVTSAQKNPTAFYLCASSMSAGAYNEQFFGPGTRLTVL.